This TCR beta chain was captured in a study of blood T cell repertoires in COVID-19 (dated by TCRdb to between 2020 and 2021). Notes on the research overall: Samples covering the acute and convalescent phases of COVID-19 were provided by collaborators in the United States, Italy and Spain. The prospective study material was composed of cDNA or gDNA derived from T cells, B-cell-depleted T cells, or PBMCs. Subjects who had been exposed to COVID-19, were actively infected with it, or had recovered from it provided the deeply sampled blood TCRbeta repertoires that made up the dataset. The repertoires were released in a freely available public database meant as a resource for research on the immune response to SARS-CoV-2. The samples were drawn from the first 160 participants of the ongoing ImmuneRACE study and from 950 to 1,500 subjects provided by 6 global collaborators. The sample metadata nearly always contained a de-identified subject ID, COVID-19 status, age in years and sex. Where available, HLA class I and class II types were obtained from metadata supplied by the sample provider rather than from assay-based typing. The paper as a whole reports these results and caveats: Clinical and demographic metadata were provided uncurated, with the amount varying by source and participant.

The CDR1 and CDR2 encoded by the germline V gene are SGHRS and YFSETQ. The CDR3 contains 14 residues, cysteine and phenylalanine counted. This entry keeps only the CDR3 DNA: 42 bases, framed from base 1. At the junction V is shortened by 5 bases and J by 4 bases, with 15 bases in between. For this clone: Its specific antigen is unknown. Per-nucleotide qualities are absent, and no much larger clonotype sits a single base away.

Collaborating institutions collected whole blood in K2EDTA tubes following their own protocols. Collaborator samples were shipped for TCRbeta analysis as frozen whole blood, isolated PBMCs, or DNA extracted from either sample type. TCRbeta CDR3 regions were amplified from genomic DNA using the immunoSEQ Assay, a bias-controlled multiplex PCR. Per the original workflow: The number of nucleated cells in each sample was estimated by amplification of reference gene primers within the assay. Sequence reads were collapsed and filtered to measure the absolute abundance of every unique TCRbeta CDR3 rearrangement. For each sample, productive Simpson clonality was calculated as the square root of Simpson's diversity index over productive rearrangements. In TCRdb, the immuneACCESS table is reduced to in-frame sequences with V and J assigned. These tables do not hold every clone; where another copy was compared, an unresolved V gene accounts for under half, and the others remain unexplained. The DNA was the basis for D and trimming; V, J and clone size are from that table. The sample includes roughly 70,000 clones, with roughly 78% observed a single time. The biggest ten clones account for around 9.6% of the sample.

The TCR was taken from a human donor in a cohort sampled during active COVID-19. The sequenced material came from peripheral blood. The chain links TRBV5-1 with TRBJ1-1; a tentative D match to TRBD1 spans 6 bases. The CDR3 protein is CASSSRGAGTEAFF. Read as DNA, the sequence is TGCGCCAGCAGTAGCCGGGGGGCAGGCACTGAAGCTTTCTTT.